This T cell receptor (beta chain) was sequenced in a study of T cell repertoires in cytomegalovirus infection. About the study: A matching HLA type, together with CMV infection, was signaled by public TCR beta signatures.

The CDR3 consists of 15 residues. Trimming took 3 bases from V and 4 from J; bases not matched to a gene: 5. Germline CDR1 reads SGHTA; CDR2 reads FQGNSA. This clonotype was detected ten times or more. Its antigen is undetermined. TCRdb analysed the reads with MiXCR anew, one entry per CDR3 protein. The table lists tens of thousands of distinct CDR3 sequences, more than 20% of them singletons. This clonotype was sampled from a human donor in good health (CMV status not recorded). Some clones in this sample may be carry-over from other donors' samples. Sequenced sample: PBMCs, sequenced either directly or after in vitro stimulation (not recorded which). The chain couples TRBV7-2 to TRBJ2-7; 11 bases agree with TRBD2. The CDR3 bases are TGTGCCAGCAGCTTTACCACTAGCGGGAGTTACGAGCAGTACTTC. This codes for CASSFTTSGSYEQYF.